The 21 T cell receptor beta chains in this list originate from one sample, sequenced in a study of T cell changes during pregnancy in multiple sclerosis. Only in-frame clones appear in the TCRdb table, and some are missing; sequencing was by immunoSEQ multiplex PCR. The sample records approximately 97,000 clones, 90% being singletons. The sample was peripheral blood, taken in the second trimester of pregnancy. Source of these receptors: a female donor in good health, enrolled as a control in a pregnancy study.

The chain is built from TRBV28 and TRBJ1-5, with a weak D call TRBD1 (5 bases). Germline V gene sequence: CDR1 MDHEN, CDR2 SYDVKM. This CDR3 is 14 amino acids long. Trimming removed 5 bases at V and 4 bases at J, with 12 bases between. The CDR3 bases are TGTGCCAGCAGTCGAGTCCAGGGTAATCAGCCCCAGCATTTT. This translates into CASSRVQGNQPQHF.

The chain has TRBV2 and TRBJ2-7, with 9 bases lining up with TRBD1. CDR3 length equals 16 residues. CDR1 is SNHLY and CDR2 is FYNNEI in the germline V gene. Losses at the gene ends were 7 bases for V and 6 bases for J; bases not matched to a gene: 16. CDR3 coding DNA: TGTGCCAGCACCCGTGATGGGGACAGGGAGGGTGGCGAGCAGTACTTC. It is translated as CASTRDGDREGGEQYF. Drawing the rest from reference TRBV2 and TRBJ2-7, the complete variable domain is EPEVTQTPSHQVTQMGQEVILRCVPISNHLYFYWYRQILGQKVEFLVSFYNNEISEKSEIFDDQFSVERPDGSNFTLKIRSTKLEDSAMYFCASTRDGDREGGEQYFGPGTRLTVT.

As for this clone: A read error may account for a junction end that differs from germline. This sequence joins TRBV5-6 and TRBJ2-2; TRBD1 matches at 7 bases. The CDR3 is 16 amino acids. Germline V gene lookup returns CDR1 SGHDT and CDR2 YYEEEE. CDR3 DNA: TGTGCCAGCAGTTTGGGGACAGAGGTAAACACCGGGGAGCTGTTTTTT. Its protein is CASSLGTEVNTGELFF.

The chain has TRBV28 and TRBJ1-1; D uncertain. Germline CDR1 and CDR2: MDHEN and SYDVKM. This CDR3 contains 12 residues. The V end lost 6 bases, the J end lost 0 bases, and 5 bases lay between the germline ends. Here the CDR3 DNA reads TGTGCCAGCAGGCGGATGAACACTGAAGCTTTCTTT. Translation: CASRRMNTEAFF.

V usage is TRBV19 and J usage is TRBJ2-7, with D hard to call. This CDR3 comprises 11 residues. The V gene's germline CDR1 is LNHDA and CDR2 SQIVND (reference sequence). V lost 4 bases to trimming and J lost 4 bases, with 5 bases between them. CDR3 protein: CASSSGYEQYF. The CDR3 DNA reads TGTGCCAGTAGTAGCGGATACGAGCAGTACTTC.

The gene calls are TRBV6-5 and TRBJ2-1; the D gene is possibly TRBD1 (5 bases). CDR3 length: 11 amino acids. Deletions cut 6 bases from V and 12 bases from J, with 12 bases between. CDR1 MNHEY and CDR2 SVGAGI come from the germline V gene. CDR3 sequence reads: CASSSRQRQFF. For the CDR3, the DNA is TGTGCCAGCAGCAGTAGACAGCGGCAGTTCTTC.

J is TRBJ1-6 and V is TRBV5-1, with D possibly being TRBD1 (5 bases). V dropped 4 bases and J dropped 4 bases, with 12 bases sitting between them. This CDR3 comprises 15 residues. Germline loops: CDR1 SGHRS, CDR2 YFSETQ. As DNA, the CDR3 is TGCGCCAGCAGCGCCGGGACTGAATATAATTCACCCCTCCACTTT. Residues: CASSAGTEYNSPLHF. Together with reference TRBV5-1 and TRBJ1-6, the CDR3 gives the full variable domain: KAGVTQTPRYLIKTRGQQVTLSCSPISGHRSVSWYQQTPGQGLQFLFEYFSETQRNKGNFPGRFSGRQFSNSRSEMNVSTLELGDSALYLCASSAGTEYNSPLHFGNGTRLTVT.

The rearrangement joins TRBV18 to TRBJ1-5; no clear D. Germline V gene sequence: CDR1 KGHSH, CDR2 LQKENI. The V and J ends lost 1 base and 4 bases respectively, with 11 bases between them. The CDR3 runs to 15 residues. The CDR3 DNA reads as TGTGCCAGCTCACCACTCCATTCCCAAAATCAGCCCCAGCATTTT. Protein sequence: CASSPLHSQNQPQHF.

A single count supports this clone. The chain is built from TRBV7-9 and TRBJ2-7; TRBD2 matches 11 bases. CDR1 and CDR2 from the germline V gene are SEHNR and FQNEAQ (reference sequence). Trimming removed 6 bases from V and 2 bases from J; junction bases left unmatched: 6. This CDR3 has 15 residues. CDR3 sequence (DNA): TGTGCCAGCAGGCCAACTAGCGGGAGCACCTACGAGCAGTACTTC. Residues: CASRPTSGSTYEQYF.

J is TRBJ1-4 and V is TRBV15; D uncertain. Trimming took off 0 bases at V and 0 bases at J, with 11 bases between the two ends. The CDR3 runs to 17 residues. Germline values: CDR1 LNHNV, CDR2 YYDKDF (reference sequence). Here the CDR3 reads CATSRDGGSATNEKLFF. DNA for the CDR3: TGTGCCACCAGCAGAGATGGTGGCAGTGCAACTAATGAAAAACTGTTTTTT.

The gene calls are TRBV5-1 and TRBJ1-1; 12 bases line up with TRBD1. CDR1 is SGHRS and CDR2 is YFSETQ in the germline V gene. This CDR3 has 16 amino acids. J was trimmed by 1 base and V by 5 bases; bases with no gene match: 6. The DNA of the CDR3 is TGCGCCAGCAGTCCCGGGACAGGGGGCCAGAACACTGAAGCTTTCTTT. Translating it yields CASSPGTGGQNTEAFF.

This chain connects TRBV5-5 to TRBJ2-3; D remains unclear. Germline V gene sequence: CDR1 SGHKS, CDR2 YYEKEE (reference sequence). V was cut by 5 bases and J by 9 bases, with 13 bases left in between. The CDR3 extends over 12 amino acids. The CDR3: CASSPPTTTQYF. The CDR3 coding sequence is TGTGCCAGCAGTCCTCCGACAACGACGCAGTATTTT.

The chain joins TRBV5-5 to TRBJ1-2; D is undetermined. CDR1 and CDR2 from the germline V gene are SGHKS and YYEKEE (reference sequence). This CDR3 has 12 amino acids. V dropped 6 bases and J dropped 4 bases, with 10 bases sitting between them. In DNA form, the CDR3 reads TGTGCCAGCATGCGGGAGGCCTATGGCTACACCTTC. It yields the protein CASMREAYGYTF.

The chain links TRBV27 to TRBJ2-3; TRBD2 agrees at 12 bases. CDR1 and CDR2 (germline): MNHEY, SMNVEV (reference sequence). The trim removed 5 bases at V and 4 bases at J, leaving 4 bases unmatched. The CDR3 covers 15 residues. CDR3 bases: TGTGCCAGCAGTAACCCTAGCGGGAGGGCAGATACGCAGTATTTT. It specifies CASSNPSGRADTQYF.

The chain joins TRBV7-9 to TRBJ2-7; weak D call: TRBD2 (6 bases). Germline V gene sequence: CDR1 SEHNR, CDR2 FQNEAQ (reference sequence). The CDR3 has 14 residues. Trimming removed 1 base at V and 7 bases at J, with 14 bases between. The DNA of the CDR3 is TGTGCCAGCAGCTTAGGGGGACTCGGAGGGGAGCAGTACTTC. Protein sequence: CASSLGGLGGEQYF.

This clone was observed once. The chain joins TRBV29-1 to TRBJ2-7; TRBD2 aligns across 8 bases. Germline CDR1 reads SQVTM; CDR2 reads ANQGSEA. The ends lost 4 bases at V and 0 bases at J; junction bases unmatched: 5. This CDR3 region has 14 residues. The chain's CDR3 is CSVVGGRSSYEQYF. DNA of the CDR3: TGCAGCGTTGTTGGCGGGAGGAGCTCCTACGAGCAGTACTTC.

This clone was detected once. V is TRBV6-5 and J is TRBJ1-2, with 9 bases that match TRBD1. The germline gives CDR1 MNHEY, CDR2 SVGAGI. This CDR3 has 15 amino acids. With V trimmed by 6 bases and J by 4 bases, 9 bases remained unmatched. CDR3 coding DNA: TGTGCCAGCAGCCCAACAGGGGGCGCAGGCTATGGCTACACCTTC. Protein: CASSPTGGAGYGYTF.

The rearrangement links TRBV5-6 to TRBJ2-5; 8 bases line up with TRBD1. Unmatched junction bases numbered 9, after V lost 3 bases and J lost 2 bases. Germline-derived CDR1 and CDR2 are SGHDT and YYEEEE. The CDR3 extends over 16 amino acids. The DNA of the CDR3 is TGTGCCAGCAGCTCCCCGGACAGGGACATACAAGAGACCCAGTACTTC. Its protein product is CASSSPDRDIQETQYF.

V is TRBV28 and J is TRBJ1-4; 12 nucleotides align to TRBD1. Germline assignment: CDR1 MDHEN and CDR2 SYDVKM. Germline trimming cut 4 bases from V and 8 bases from J; bases unmatched to any gene: 5. The CDR3 consists of 15 residues. The CDR3 nucleotides are TGTGCCAGCAGTTCGCGGGACAGGGGGCAGGAAAAACTGTTTTTT. Amino acids: CASSSRDRGQEKLFF.

The rearrangement uses TRBV2 and TRBJ2-3; D may be TRBD2 (6 bases). Trimming pared 3 bases from V and 1 base from J, leaving 11 bases between. Germline CDR1 SNHLY, CDR2 FYNNEI. The CDR3 spans 15 residues. The CDR3 DNA sequence: TGTGCCAGCAGTGATTTGGGGGAGGGCACAGATACGCAGTATTTT. Protein sequence: CASSDLGEGTDTQYF.

V usage is TRBV29-1 and J usage is TRBJ1-4; 7 nucleotides line up with TRBD1. Trimming took 4 bases from V and 5 from J; bases not matched to a gene: 10. The CDR3 has 15 amino acids. Germline-derived CDR1 and CDR2 are SQVTM and ANQGSEA. CDR3 protein: CSVGDSPWGNEKLFF. In DNA, the CDR3 is TGCAGCGTTGGGGACAGCCCCTGGGGCAATGAAAAACTGTTTTTT. Full variable domain (rest looked up from reference TRBV29-1 and TRBJ1-4): SAVISQKPSRDICQRGTSLTIQCQVDSQVTMMFWYRQQPGQSLTLIATANQGSEATYESGFVIDKFPISRPNLTFSTLTVSNMSPEDSSIYLCSVGDSPWGNEKLFFGSGTQLSVL.